Below, 10 T cell receptor beta chains from the same sample are listed, as sequenced in a study of cytomegalovirus exposure and HLA in healthy donors. PCR involved 60 Vbeta and 13 Jbeta primers. Some clones are missing from TCRdb's copy, which holds only in-frame ones; the method was immunoSEQ multiplex PCR. The data contain 75,000 to 95,000 clones, 60% to 70% of them seen just once; the ten biggest clones take up just under 6.5%. The source material was PBMCs. Receptors were obtained from a woman in her thirties in good health and CMV-seronegative.

V is TRBV7-3 and J is TRBJ2-7, with D tentatively TRBD2 (6 bases). V was trimmed by 0 bases and J by 0 bases, leaving 18 bases between them. Germline V CDR1 and CDR2: SGHTA, FQGTGA. The CDR3 runs 18 residues. The CDR3 region is CASSLTHLLAESSYEQYF. In nucleotides, the CDR3 is TGTGCCAGCAGCTTAACCCACCTTTTAGCGGAGAGCTCCTACGAGCAGTACTTC. Full variable domain (rest looked up from reference TRBV7-3 and TRBJ2-7): GAGVSQTPSNKVTEKGKYVELRCDPISGHTALYWYRQSLGQGPEFLIYFQGTGAADDSGLPNDRFFAVRPEGSVSTLKIQRTERGDSAVYLCASSLTHLLAESSYEQYFGPGTRLTVT.

The chain couples TRBV7-8 to TRBJ2-7; D perhaps matches TRBD2 (6 bases). The CDR3 totals 14 residues. V shed 4 bases and J shed 3 bases, with 13 bases lying between them. Germline CDR1 and CDR2: SGHVS and FQNEAQ. The CDR3 DNA reads as TGTGCCAGCAGCTCCCGAGAGACTAGCTACGAGCAGTACTTC. Amino acids: CASSSRETSYEQYF.

This rearrangement joins TRBV7-3 to TRBJ2-3, with TRBD2 identical over 7 bases. Germline lookup yields CDR1 SGHTA and CDR2 FQGTGA. The CDR3 consists of 15 residues. With V trimmed by 4 bases and J by 2 bases, 6 bases remained unmatched. CDR3 DNA: TGTGCCAGCAGCTCCGGCGCGGGAGCCACAGATACGCAGTATTTT. Its protein is CASSSGAGATDTQYF. Supplemented by reference TRBV7-3 and TRBJ2-3, the full variable domain reads GAGVSQTPSNKVTEKGKYVELRCDPISGHTALYWYRQSLGQGPEFLIYFQGTGAADDSGLPNDRFFAVRPEGSVSTLKIQRTERGDSAVYLCASSSGAGATDTQYFGPGTRLTVL.

The rearrangement uses TRBV9 and TRBJ1-3, with 7 bases fitting TRBD1. After removal of 4 bases from V and 7 bases from J, the junction contained 14 bases not matched to a gene. The CDR3 spans 16 residues. Germline V gene data show CDR1 as SGDLS and CDR2 as YYNGEE. The CDR3 DNA reads TGTGCCAGCAGCTCCTACCTGGAAGGGGGCCTTAACACCATATATTTT. It encodes CASSSYLEGGLNTIYF.

This clone was seen a handful of times. V and J are TRBV27 and TRBJ2-7; tentatively, D is TRBD1 (6 bases). Germline CDR1 and CDR2: MNHEY and SMNVEV (reference sequence). Trimming cost V 6 bases and J 4 bases, with 13 bases left between them. The CDR3 is made up of 13 amino acids. This CDR3 is CASSYGQTYEQYF. The DNA for the CDR3 is TGTGCCAGCAGCTACGGACAGACTTACGAGCAGTACTTC.

This clone was observed a handful of times. The chain has TRBV5-1 and TRBJ1-1; D is possibly TRBD1 (5 bases). V gave up 4 bases and J gave up 5 bases, with 21 bases separating them. Germline CDR1 reads SGHRS; CDR2 reads YFSETQ. The CDR3 has 16 amino acids. The CDR3 loop reads CASSHGRGVRTTEAFF. In DNA, the CDR3 is TGCGCCAGCAGCCATGGACGGGGGGTGAGGACAACTGAAGCTTTCTTT.

CDR3 residues: CASSPGTSGGPGETQYF. The CDR3 DNA reads TGTGCCAGCAGCCCGGGGACTAGCGGGGGCCCGGGGGAGACCCAGTACTTC. J is TRBJ2-5 and V is TRBV7-2, with 14 nucleotides matching TRBD2. This CDR3 region has 17 residues. The V gene end was trimmed by 5 bases and the J gene end by 5 bases; junction bases not matched to a gene: 10. CDR1 is SGHTA, CDR2 FQGNSA, per germline.

The chain joins TRBV6-4 to TRBJ2-3; D is possibly TRBD2 (6 bases). CDR3 length equals 17 residues. Germline-derived CDR1 and CDR2 are MRHNA and SNTAGT. The V end lost 8 bases, the J end lost 2 bases, and 23 bases lay between the germline ends. The CDR3 sequence: CASPNWGGTNDTDTQYF. CDR3 sequence (DNA): TGTGCCAGCCCGAACTGGGGAGGAACCAATGACACAGATACGCAGTATTTT.

This chain uses TRBV28 with TRBJ2-2, with a weak D call TRBD1 (6 bases). Trimming shortened V by 5 bases and J by 5 bases, and 18 bases separated the two germline ends. CDR1 MDHEN and CDR2 SYDVKM come from the germline V gene. The CDR3 has 16 residues. The chain's CDR3 is CASSPLAGVETGELFF. Here the CDR3 DNA reads TGTGCCAGCAGTCCCTTAGCAGGGGTCGAAACCGGGGAGCTGTTTTTT. Full variable domain (rest looked up from reference TRBV28 and TRBJ2-2): DVKVTQSSRYLVKRTGEKVFLECVQDMDHENMFWYRQDPGLGLRLIYFSYDVKMKEKGDIPEGYSVSREKKERFSLILESASTNQTSMYLCASSPLAGVETGELFFGEGSRLTVL.

This chain links TRBV27 with TRBJ2-7; tentative D call: TRBD2 (8 bases). The germline V gene encodes CDR1 MNHEY and CDR2 SMNVEV (reference sequence). V was trimmed by 8 bases and J by 6 bases, leaving 23 bases between them. The CDR3 contains 15 residues. CDR3 nucleotides: TGTGCCAGCGCCGGGAGGGGGCGAGGAGTCGCCGAGCAGTACTTC. Translated: CASAGRGRGVAEQYF.